Following are 30 T cell receptor beta chains from one sample sequenced in a study of cytotoxic CD8 clonotypes in ibrutinib-treated CLL. Sequenced by immunoSEQ multiplex PCR; TCRdb stores in-frame clones only, minus some. This table holds about 72,000 clones, approximately 80% found once. The material sequenced was PBMCs, taken at disease progression, from a patient treated with ibrutinib. All receptors derive from a human donor with chronic lymphocytic leukemia.

The chain combines TRBV7-9 with TRBJ1-2; a weak D match, TRBD1 (5 bases). This CDR3 contains 13 residues. CDR1 is SEHNR, CDR2 FQNEAQ, per germline (reference sequence). Trimming shortened V by 3 bases and J by 3 bases, and 8 bases separated the two germline ends. The CDR3 bases are TGTGCCAGCAGCTTGGGGCCCTACTATGGCTACACCTTC. It translates to CASSLGPYYGYTF. The variable domain in full, completed from reference TRBV7-9 and TRBJ1-2, reads DTGVSQNPRHKITKRGQNVTFRCDPISEHNRLYWYRQTLGQGPEFLTYFQNEAQLEKSRLLSDRFSAERPKGSFSTLEIQRTEQGDSAMYLCASSLGPYYGYTFGSGTRLTVV.

This clone turned up a few times. This CDR3 is CASSQELGLTEKLFF. CDR3 in DNA: TGTGCCAGCAGCCAAGAGCTAGGGCTAACTGAAAAACTGTTTTTT. The genes are TRBV14 and TRBJ1-4; no clear D gene. The CDR3 spans 15 residues. The V and J ends lost 0 bases and 7 bases respectively, with 12 bases between them. CDR1 and CDR2 (germline): SGHDN, FVKESK.

The DNA for the CDR3 is TGTGCCAGCAGCTCCCCCCGGTCCTATAATTCACCCCTCCACTTT. It is translated as CASSSPRSYNSPLHF. The rearrangement links TRBV7-2 to TRBJ1-6, with D uncertain. The ends were cut back, 4 bases at V and 1 base at J, with 8 bases in the middle. The germline V gene encodes CDR1 SGHTA and CDR2 FQGNSA. This CDR3 is built from 15 residues.

The chain combines TRBV28 with TRBJ1-4, with D maybe TRBD1 (5 bases). With 6 bases removed from V and 4 bases from J, the gap between germline ends came to 18 bases. Germline CDR1 is MDHEN and CDR2 is SYDVKM. The CDR3 totals 16 residues. The CDR3 bases are TGTGCCAGCAGGGAACCGACAGTGGGCCTTAATGAAAAACTGTTTTTT. Translating it yields CASREPTVGLNEKLFF. Complete variable domain (other parts from reference TRBV28 and TRBJ1-4): DVKVTQSSRYLVKRTGEKVFLECVQDMDHENMFWYRQDPGLGLRLIYFSYDVKMKEKGDIPEGYSVSREKKERFSLILESASTNQTSMYLCASREPTVGLNEKLFFGSGTQLSVL.

The genes are TRBV7-8 and TRBJ2-7; tentative D call: TRBD1 (5 bases). The CDR3 is made up of 14 amino acids. The germline CDR1 and CDR2 sequences are SGHVS and FQNEAQ. Trimming stripped 8 bases from V and 1 base from J, with 15 bases between. CDR3: CASDPGFFSYEQYF. Written as DNA, the CDR3 is TGTGCCAGCGACCCAGGGTTCTTTTCCTACGAGCAGTACTTC.

V and J are TRBV7-9 and TRBJ1-4; no clear D gene. CDR1 and CDR2 (germline): SEHNR, FQNEAQ (reference sequence). V gave up 4 bases and J gave up 7 bases, with 16 bases separating them. The CDR3 runs 15 residues. CDR3 in DNA: TGTGCCAGCAGCTCCGCGGACGGCCGCCTTGAAAAACTGTTTTTT. Translation: CASSSADGRLEKLFF.

This clone appeared a few times. V usage is TRBV18 and J usage is TRBJ1-3; D remains ambiguous. The length of the CDR3 is 14 residues. V lost 2 bases and J 4 bases, leaving 9 bases between the germline ends. Germline V lookup: CDR1 KGHSH, CDR2 LQKENI. The chain's CDR3 is CASSPMDRGNTIYF. Written as DNA, the CDR3 is TGTGCCAGCTCACCAATGGATCGGGGAAACACCATATATTTT.

The chain carries TRBV11-1 and TRBJ1-3; D not certain. Germline loops: CDR1 SGHAT, CDR2 FQDESV (reference sequence). V lost 3 bases and J 3 bases, leaving 3 bases between the germline ends. The CDR3 covers 12 residues. The CDR3 sequence: CASSFDGNTIYF. As DNA, the CDR3 is TGTGCCAGCAGCTTTGATGGAAACACCATATATTTT.

The chain recombines TRBV7-2 with TRBJ2-3; D is ambiguous. The ends were cut back, 2 bases at V and 0 bases at J, with 0 bases in the middle. Germline loops: CDR1 SGHTA, CDR2 FQGNSA. CDR3 length: 12 amino acids. The CDR3 region has the DNA TGTGCCAGCAGCTTAAGCACAGATACGCAGTATTTT. Translating it yields CASSLSTDTQYF.

The V and J genes are TRBV19 and TRBJ2-3; D uncertain. The CDR3 is 15 residues long. The germline V gene has CDR1 LNHDA and CDR2 SQIVND (reference sequence). V lost 9 bases, J lost 0 bases, and 16 bases lay in between. CDR3 sequence (DNA): TGTGCCAGCAGCGCAGGTTACTCTAGCACAGATACGCAGTATTTT. Its translation is CASSAGYSSTDTQYF. Full variable domain (rest looked up from reference TRBV19 and TRBJ2-3): DGGITQSPKYLFRKEGQNVTLSCEQNLNHDAMYWYRQDPGQGLRLIYYSQIVNDFQKGDIAEGYSVSREKKESFPLTVTSAQKNPTAFYLCASSAGYSSTDTQYFGPGTRLTVL.

The chain joins TRBV27 to TRBJ2-1, with 7 bases that match TRBD2. After removal of 2 bases from V and 0 bases from J, the junction contained 7 bases not matched to a gene. The CDR3 runs to 17 residues. Germline-derived CDR1 and CDR2 are MNHEY and SMNVEV (reference sequence). CDR3 in amino acids: CASSLRSGTRSYNEQFF. The CDR3 bases are TGTGCCAGCAGTTTAAGAAGCGGGACCCGCTCCTACAATGAGCAGTTCTTC.

The CDR3 spells CASSPRGDEKLFF. The CDR3 region has the DNA TGTGCCAGCTCACCACGGGGGGATGAAAAACTGTTTTTT. The chain employs TRBV18 and TRBJ1-4; a weak D match, TRBD1 (5 bases). Deletions cut 1 base from V and 6 bases from J, with 6 bases between. Germline CDR1 reads KGHSH; CDR2 reads LQKENI. This CDR3 comprises 13 residues.

The chain has TRBV7-2 and TRBJ1-1; D call uncertain. Per germline, CDR1 SGHTA and CDR2 FQGNSA. V lost 5 bases, J lost 7 bases, and 23 bases lay in between. The CDR3 is made up of 16 amino acids. The CDR3 reads CASSQPSGSGPFEAFF. The CDR3 region has the DNA TGTGCCAGCAGCCAACCGTCGGGCTCTGGTCCATTTGAAGCTTTCTTT.

A single count supports this clone. V and J are TRBV29-1 and TRBJ1-2, with a possible D match to TRBD1 (6 bases). The CDR3 covers 15 residues. The V end was cut by 4 bases, the J end by 0 bases, with 15 bases between. CDR1 and CDR2 (germline): SQVTM, ANQGSEA. Written as DNA, the CDR3 is TGCAGCGTTGGGGCCCGGGACACCCCTAACTATGGCTACACCTTC. Amino acid sequence: CSVGARDTPNYGYTF.

The table lists this clone with a count of one. The chain is built from TRBV6-5 and TRBJ2-2; D gene uncertain. Germline loops: CDR1 MNHEY, CDR2 SVGAGI. The V end lost 6 bases, the J end lost 5 bases, and 4 bases lay between the germline ends. CDR3 size: 11 residues. For the CDR3, the DNA is TGTGCCAGCAGGCGTACCGGGGAGCTGTTTTTT. Amino acids: CASRRTGELFF.

The V call is TRBV6-1, the J call TRBJ1-2; D not certain. Germline CDR1 is MNHNS and CDR2 is SASEGT. The CDR3 has 13 amino acids. V lost 4 bases, J lost 4 bases, and 10 bases lay in between. The DNA of the CDR3 is TGTGCCAGCAGTGTAGGGTTAGTCTATGGCTACACCTTC. Residues: CASSVGLVYGYTF.

The chain combines TRBV18 with TRBJ2-3, with 7 bases matching TRBD1. Germline CDR1 is KGHSH and CDR2 is LQKENI. The CDR3 length is 14 residues. V shed 3 bases, J shed 11 bases, and the junction held 11 bases outside the gene matches. CDR3 amino acids: CASSPDRYAFGQYF. CDR3 DNA sequence: TGTGCCAGCTCACCGGACAGGTACGCGTTTGGGCAGTATTTT.

The chain links TRBV21-1 to TRBJ2-7; TRBD1 is the table's D call, not checked against the DNA. TRBV21-1 is recorded as a pseudogene. This CDR3 has 15 residues. The CDR3 here is CASSKGQGCSYEQYF. CDR3 bases: TGTGCCAGCAGCAAGGGACAGGGGTGCTCCTACGAGCAGTACTTC.

This clone was seen a few times. The V gene is TRBV7-2, the J gene TRBJ1-2; no firm D call. The CDR3 consists of 13 residues. Trimming removed 7 bases from V and 7 bases from J, with 16 bases in between. CDR1 is SGHTA, CDR2 FQGNSA, per germline. CDR3 sequence: CASKRQAVGGYTF. In DNA, the CDR3 is TGTGCCAGCAAACGGCAGGCTGTTGGTGGCTACACCTTC.

J is TRBJ1-4 and V is TRBV28; D gene ambiguous. The CDR3 spans 11 residues. V lost 8 bases, J lost 4 bases, and 5 bases lay in between. Germline lookup yields CDR1 MDHEN and CDR2 SYDVKM. CDR3 in DNA: TGTGCCAGCGGACGTAATGAAAAACTGTTTTTT. It yields the protein CASGRNEKLFF.

This CDR3 reads CASSRTSGSLPDTQYF. CDR3 nucleotides: TGTGCCAGCTCGCGGACTAGCGGGAGTCTCCCAGATACGCAGTATTTT. The V call is TRBV18, the J call TRBJ2-3, with 13 positions matching TRBD2. Trimming at V came to 6 bases and at J to 4 bases, leaving 7 bases not matched to a gene. Germline V lookup: CDR1 KGHSH, CDR2 LQKENI. This CDR3 is built from 16 residues.

This clone appeared a few times. The chain is built from TRBV19 and TRBJ2-2; 12 bases are shared with TRBD1. The CDR3 covers 17 residues. CDR1 LNHDA and CDR2 SQIVND come from the germline V gene (reference sequence). V trimming: 2 bases; J trimming: 5 bases; junction bases outside the gene matches: 6. The CDR3 DNA is TGTGCCAGTAGTATACCGTGGGACAGGGGGCATACCGGGGAGCTGTTTTTT. Translated: CASSIPWDRGHTGELFF.

J is TRBJ2-1 and V is TRBV15, with D possibly TRBD2 on 5 matching bases. The V and J ends lost 2 bases and 9 bases respectively, with 11 bases between them. CDR1 is LNHNV and CDR2 is YYDKDF in the germline V gene (reference sequence). This CDR3 has 13 residues. The CDR3 sequence: CATSRLTDSEQFF. The CDR3 DNA reads as TGTGCCACCAGCAGACTGACGGACTCTGAGCAGTTCTTC.

The chain combines TRBV5-1 with TRBJ2-1, with D tentatively TRBD2 (6 bases). CDR3 length: 16 amino acids. Germline V CDR1 and CDR2: SGHRS, YFSETQ. V gave up 0 bases and J gave up 2 bases, with 12 bases separating them. This CDR3 is CASSLGGTGAYNEQFF. The CDR3, as DNA: TGCGCCAGCAGCTTGGGCGGGACGGGGGCCTACAATGAGCAGTTCTTC. Filled out from reference TRBV5-1 and TRBJ2-1, the complete variable domain reads KAGVTQTPRYLIKTRGQQVTLSCSPISGHRSVSWYQQTPGQGLQFLFEYFSETQRNKGNFPGRFSGRQFSNSRSEMNVSTLELGDSALYLCASSLGGTGAYNEQFFGPGTRLTVL.

This chain links TRBV7-8 with TRBJ1-3, with D possibly TRBD1 on 6 matching bases. V was shortened by 2 bases and J by 3 bases, with 11 bases between the two germline ends. Germline-derived CDR1 and CDR2 are SGHVS and FQNEAQ. This CDR3 region has 15 residues. CDR3 DNA: TGTGCCAGCAGCTTACAGGGGCAAATTGGAAACACCATATATTTT. Protein product: CASSLQGQIGNTIYF.

This rearrangement joins TRBV6-5 to TRBJ2-7; 9 nucleotides match TRBD1. J gave up 3 bases and V 8 bases, and 5 bases lay outside the gene matches. CDR1 is MNHEY and CDR2 is SVGAGI in the germline V gene. This CDR3 is 13 amino acids long. DNA for the CDR3: TGTGCCAGCTGGGGACAGGGAATCTACGAGCAGTACTTC. Protein: CASWGQGIYEQYF.

Only one count was recorded for this clone. CDR3 in amino acids: CASSPRRGVYGNTIYF. In DNA form, the CDR3 reads TGTGCCAGCTCACCACGGAGGGGGGTTTATGGAAACACCATATATTTT. The chain combines TRBV18 with TRBJ1-3; D is perhaps TRBD1 (6 bases). Germline CDR1 KGHSH, CDR2 LQKENI. The CDR3 is 16 amino acids. V shed 1 base and J shed 3 bases, with 13 bases lying between them.

The chain combines TRBV7-9 with TRBJ2-7; D perhaps matches TRBD2 (7 bases). Trimming removed 2 bases at V and 5 bases at J, with 13 bases between. In germline, CDR1 is SEHNR, CDR2 FQNEAQ (reference sequence). The CDR3 runs to 14 residues. This CDR3 reads CASSLTLGGDEQYF. The CDR3 DNA sequence: TGTGCCAGCAGCTTAACGTTAGGGGGGGACGAGCAGTACTTC.

The chain recombines TRBV5-1 with TRBJ1-1, with D perhaps matching TRBD1 (6 bases). The CDR3 is 17 residues long. Trimming stripped 0 bases from V and 1 base from J, with 16 bases between. Germline V lookup: CDR1 SGHRS, CDR2 YFSETQ. CDR3 sequence reads: CASSLGATGLGNTEAFF. CDR3 nucleotide sequence: TGCGCCAGCAGCTTGGGAGCCACAGGGTTAGGGAACACTGAAGCTTTCTTT.

This chain connects TRBV18 to TRBJ1-3, with 7 bases fitting TRBD1. The V gene's germline CDR1 is KGHSH and CDR2 LQKENI. The CDR3 is made up of 14 amino acids. V lost 3 bases to trimming and J lost 6 bases; unmatched junction nucleotides: 5. CDR3 loop: CASSPAGGKNTIYF. The CDR3 DNA sequence: TGTGCCAGCTCACCCGCAGGGGGAAAAAACACCATATATTTT.